This T cell receptor (beta chain) was recorded in a study of naive and memory T cell subsets. Findings and limits, study-wide: In CD4 and CD8 cells, diversity dropped from naive through EMRA.

The beta constant-region primer was an equimolar mix of two oligonucleotides covering TRBC1 and TRBC2. Four rounds of PCR amplified the ligated cDNA using nested alpha and beta constant-region primers plus SP2. TCRdb passed the UMI-ligation and nested PCR reads through MiXCR, listing each CDR3 protein once. The sample has 15,000 to 20,000 distinct CDR3 sequences; roughly 8.7% are singletons. The ends were cut back, 5 bases at V and 7 bases at J, with 11 bases in the middle. CDR1 and CDR2 (germline): SGHTA, FQGNSA. This CDR3 has 13 residues. This clonotype was observed a handful of times. Its target is unknown. After CD4 positive bead selection, the CD4-negative fraction gave CD8 T cells. Four subsets defined by CD45RA and CD27 were sorted after CD3, CD4, CD8 and live/dead staining.

Sequenced sample: central memory CD8+ T cells from blood. The chain joins TRBV7-2 to TRBJ2-2; D call uncertain. This clonotype was obtained from a human donor in good health. The CDR3, as DNA: TGTGCCAGCAGCCCCGTTGAGCGCGGGGAGCTGTTTTTT. Amino acid sequence: CASSPVERGELFF.